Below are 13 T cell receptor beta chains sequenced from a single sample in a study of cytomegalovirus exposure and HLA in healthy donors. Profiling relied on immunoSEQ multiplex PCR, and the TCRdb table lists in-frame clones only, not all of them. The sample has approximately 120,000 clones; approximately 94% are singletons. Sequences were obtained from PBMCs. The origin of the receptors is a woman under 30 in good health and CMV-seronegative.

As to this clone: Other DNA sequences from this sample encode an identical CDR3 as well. CDR3 protein: CASSLGTANTEAFF. DNA of the CDR3: TGTGCCAGCAGTTTAGGGACAGCGAACACTGAAGCTTTCTTT. The V gene is TRBV27, the J gene TRBJ1-1, with TRBD1 matching 7 bases. Germline CDR1 reads MNHEY; CDR2 reads SMNVEV (reference sequence). The CDR3 runs 14 residues. V lost 2 bases to trimming and J lost 1 base; unmatched junction nucleotides: 1.

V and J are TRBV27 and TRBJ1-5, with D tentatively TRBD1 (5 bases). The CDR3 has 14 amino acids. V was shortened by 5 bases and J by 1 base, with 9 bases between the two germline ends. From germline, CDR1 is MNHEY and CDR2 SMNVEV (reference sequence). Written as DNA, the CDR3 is TGTGCCAGCAGTAGGGGTGAGAGCAATCAGCCCCAGCATTTT. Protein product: CASSRGESNQPQHF.

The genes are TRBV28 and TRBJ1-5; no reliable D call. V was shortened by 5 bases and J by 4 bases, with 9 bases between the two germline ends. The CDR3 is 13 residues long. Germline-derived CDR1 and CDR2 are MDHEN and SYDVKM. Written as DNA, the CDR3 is TGTGCCAGCAGTCCTACGCTTAATCAGCCCCAGCATTTT. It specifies CASSPTLNQPQHF.

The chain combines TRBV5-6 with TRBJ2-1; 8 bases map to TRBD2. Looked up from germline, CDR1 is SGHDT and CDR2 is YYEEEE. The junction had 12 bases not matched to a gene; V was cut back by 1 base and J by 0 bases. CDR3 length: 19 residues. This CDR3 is CASSLNRGGSLSSYNEQFF. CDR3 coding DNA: TGTGCCAGCAGCTTGAATCGCGGGGGGTCCCTTAGCTCCTACAATGAGCAGTTCTTC.

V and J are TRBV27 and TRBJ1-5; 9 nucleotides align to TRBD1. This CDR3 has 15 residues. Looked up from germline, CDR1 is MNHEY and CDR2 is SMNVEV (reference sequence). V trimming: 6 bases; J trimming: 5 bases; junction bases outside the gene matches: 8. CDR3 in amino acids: CASSRDREGHQPQHF. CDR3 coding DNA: TGTGCCAGCAGCCGGGACAGGGAGGGACATCAGCCCCAGCATTTT.

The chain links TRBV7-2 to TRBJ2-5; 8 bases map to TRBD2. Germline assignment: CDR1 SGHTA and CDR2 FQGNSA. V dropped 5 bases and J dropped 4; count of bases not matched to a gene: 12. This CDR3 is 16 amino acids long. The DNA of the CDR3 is TGTGCCAGCAGCGTACATAGCGGGAATCGGATAGAGACCCAGTACTTC. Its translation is CASSVHSGNRIETQYF.

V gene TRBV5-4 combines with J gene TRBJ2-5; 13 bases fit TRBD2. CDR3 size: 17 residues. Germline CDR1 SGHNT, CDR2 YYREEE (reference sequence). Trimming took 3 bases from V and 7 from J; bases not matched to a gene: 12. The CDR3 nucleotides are TGTGCCAGCAGCTCTCTAAGGGGGACTAGCGGGGAAGGGACCCAGTACTTC. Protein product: CASSSLRGTSGEGTQYF.

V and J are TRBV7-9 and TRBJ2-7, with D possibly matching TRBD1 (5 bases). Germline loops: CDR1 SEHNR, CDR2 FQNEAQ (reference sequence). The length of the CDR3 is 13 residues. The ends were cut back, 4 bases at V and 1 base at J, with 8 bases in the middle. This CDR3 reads CASSSTVSYEQYF. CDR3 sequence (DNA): TGTGCCAGCAGCTCGACAGTTTCCTACGAGCAGTACTTC.

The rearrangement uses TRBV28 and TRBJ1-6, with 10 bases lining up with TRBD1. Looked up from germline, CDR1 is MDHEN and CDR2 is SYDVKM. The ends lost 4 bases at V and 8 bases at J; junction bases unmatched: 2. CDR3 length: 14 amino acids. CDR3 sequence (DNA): TGTGCCAGCAGTTACGGGACAGGGGATTCACCCCTCCACTTT. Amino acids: CASSYGTGDSPLHF.

CDR3 region: CAGTGIPNTEAFF. The DNA for the CDR3 is TGTGCCGGCACAGGGATACCGAACACTGAAGCTTTCTTT. V is TRBV7-9 and J is TRBJ1-1, with D tentatively TRBD1 (6 bases). The CDR3 contains 13 residues. CDR1 and CDR2 from the germline V gene are SEHNR and FQNEAQ (reference sequence). Trimming cost V 11 bases and J 1 base, with 14 bases left between them.

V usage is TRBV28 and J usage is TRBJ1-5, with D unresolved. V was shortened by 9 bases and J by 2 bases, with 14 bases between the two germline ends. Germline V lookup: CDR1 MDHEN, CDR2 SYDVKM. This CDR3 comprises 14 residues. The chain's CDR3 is CASVYYGGNQPQHF. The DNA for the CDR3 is TGTGCCAGTGTCTACTATGGCGGCAATCAGCCCCAGCATTTT.

The DNA of the CDR3 is TGTGCCAGCAGTGGACGCGGGCTCTCCTACGAGCAGTACTTC. Translated, it gives CASSGRGLSYEQYF. This chain uses TRBV6-1 with TRBJ2-7; TRBD2 might be the D (5 bases). The CDR3 loop spans 14 amino acids. CDR1 and CDR2 (germline): MNHNS, SASEGT. The V and J ends lost 4 bases and 0 bases respectively, with 10 bases between them.

The CDR3 loop reads CAISAATSGRYNEQFF. In DNA, the CDR3 is TGTGCCATCAGCGCCGCAACTAGCGGGAGGTACAATGAGCAGTTCTTC. This chain connects TRBV10-3 to TRBJ2-1; 12 bases fit TRBD2. Trimming took 6 bases from V and 4 from J; bases not matched to a gene: 7. Germline CDR1 ENHRY, CDR2 SYGVKD. The CDR3 loop spans 16 amino acids.